Listed below are T cell receptor beta chains from one sample, sequenced in a study of blood T cell repertoires in COVID-19. Sequencing was performed with immunoSEQ multiplex PCR; in TCRdb, only in-frame clones are kept and a portion is missing. The table includes 73,000 or so clones, 91% detected once. Sequences were obtained from peripheral blood. The receptors come from a human donor with active COVID-19. The donor label of this sample is uncertain. The CDR3 runs from the conserved cysteine through the conserved F or W. Each record gives: V gene, D gene, J gene, clone size, CDR3 protein, CDR3 DNA. D genes are given only for firm matches. Clone size is stated in some rows and not others, as once, few, many or a class when expanded.

TRBV11-2	-	TRBJ1-2	-	CASSLDIYGYTF	TGTGCCAGCAGCTTAGACATCTATGGCTACACCTTC
TRBV4-3	-	TRBJ2-1	-	CASSHGGSANDEQFF	TGCGCCAGCAGCCACGGAGGGTCAGCAAACGATGAGCAGTTCTTC
TRBV5-6	-	TRBJ2-1	-	CASSPRLGGKQFF	TGTGCCAGCAGCCCCCGGCTGGGCGGGAAGCAGTTCTTC
TRBV18	-	TRBJ1-5	-	CASSPRADRNQPQHF	TGTGCCAGCTCACCACGTGCCGACAGGAATCAGCCCCAGCATTTT
TRBV18	-	TRBJ1-2	few	CASSPTGWDGYTF	TGTGCCAGCTCACCGACAGGTTGGGATGGCTACACCTTC
TRBV6-1	TRBD2	TRBJ2-3	-	CASSDSGGTDTQYF	TGTGCCAGCAGTGATAGCGGGGGCACAGATACGCAGTATTTT
TRBV3-1/TRBV3-2	TRBD2	TRBJ2-7	-	CASSRGLAGGVYEQYF	TGTGCCAGCAGCCGCGGACTAGCGGGAGGGGTCTACGAGCAGTACTTC
TRBV4-3	TRBD1	TRBJ1-2	-	CASSQDLAGGANYGYTF	TGCGCCAGCAGCCAAGATTTGGCAGGGGGCGCTAACTATGGCTACACCTTC
TRBV18	TRBD2	TRBJ2-7	once	CASSPTSGSRYEQYF	TGTGCCAGCTCCCCGACTAGCGGGAGCCGCTACGAGCAGTACTTC
TRBV6-5	TRBD2	TRBJ2-7	-	CASSAGGWGRYEQYF	TGTGCCAGCTCAGCGGGGGGATGGGGGCGCTACGAGCAGTACTTC
TRBV7-2	TRBD1	TRBJ2-7	-	CASSFRDRGVDEQYF	TGTGCCAGCAGCTTTCGGGACAGGGGAGTCGACGAGCAGTACTTC
TRBV7-6	TRBD1	TRBJ1-5	-	CASSADRHSNQPQHF	TGTGCCAGCAGCGCGGACAGGCATAGCAATCAGCCCCAGCATTTT
TRBV6-2/TRBV6-3	-	TRBJ1-5	-	CASSYSRQRTINQPQHF	TGTGCCAGCAGTTACTCAAGACAACGCACAATCAATCAGCCCCAGCATTTT
TRBV5-1	-	TRBJ1-1	-	CASSFQGMNTEAFF	TGCGCCAGCAGCTTCCAGGGGATGAACACTGAAGCTTTCTTT
TRBV25-1	TRBD2	TRBJ2-1	-	CASSDTLAGVNEQFF	TGTGCCAGCAGTGACACACTAGCGGGAGTCAATGAGCAGTTCTTC
TRBV19	-	TRBJ2-3	-	CASSSLTGSSTDTQYF	TGTGCCAGTAGTAGCTTGACAGGCTCAAGCACAGATACGCAGTATTTT
TRBV6-2/TRBV6-3	-	TRBJ2-1	-	CASSLPGVYNEQFF	TGTGCCAGCAGTTTACCAGGGGTCTACAATGAGCAGTTCTTC
TRBV5-1	TRBD1	TRBJ2-1	-	CASSWTGDIYNEQFF	TGCGCCAGCAGCTGGACAGGGGACATCTACAATGAGCAGTTCTTC
TRBV18	TRBD1	TRBJ1-5	-	CASSPQEQGGQPQHF	TGTGCCAGCTCACCACAGGAACAGGGGGGGCAGCCCCAGCATTTT
TRBV27	TRBD1	TRBJ1-6	-	CASSLTGGGNSPLHF	TGTGCCAGCAGCCTGACAGGGGGTGGAAATTCACCCCTCCACTTT